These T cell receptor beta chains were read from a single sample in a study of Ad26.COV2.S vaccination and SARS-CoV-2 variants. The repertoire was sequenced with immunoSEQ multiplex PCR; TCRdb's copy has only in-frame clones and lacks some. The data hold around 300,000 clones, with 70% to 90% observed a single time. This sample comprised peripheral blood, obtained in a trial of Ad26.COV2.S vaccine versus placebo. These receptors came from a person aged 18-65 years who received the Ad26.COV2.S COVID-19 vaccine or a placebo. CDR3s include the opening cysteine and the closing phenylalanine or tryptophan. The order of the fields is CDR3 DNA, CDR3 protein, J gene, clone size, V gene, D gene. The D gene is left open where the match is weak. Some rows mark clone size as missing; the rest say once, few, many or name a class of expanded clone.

CDR3 DNA: TGTGCCAGCAGTTACTTGGAAGGGGCTTCACCCCTCCACTTT; CDR3 protein: CASSYLEGASPLHF; J gene: TRBJ1-6; clone size: NA; V gene: TRBV6-5; D gene: NA
CDR3 DNA: TGTGCCAGCACCCTAGGGGGGGGCTTGGGTGGCTACACCTTC; CDR3 protein: CASTLGGGLGGYTF; J gene: TRBJ1-2; clone size: NA; V gene: TRBV21-1; D gene: NA
CDR3 DNA: TGCGCCAGCAGCCCCGACCAACAGGGGAGGGATGGCTACACCTTC; CDR3 protein: CASSPDQQGRDGYTF; J gene: TRBJ1-2; clone size: NA; V gene: TRBV5-1; D gene: TRBD1
CDR3 DNA: TGTGCCAGCTCCAGCGCATCCTGGGACGAGCAGTTCTTC; CDR3 protein: CASSSASWDEQFF; J gene: TRBJ2-1; clone size: NA; V gene: TRBV18; D gene: NA
CDR3 DNA: TGTGCCAGCAGCTTGCTTACAGTACCCTACTATGGCTACACCTTC; CDR3 protein: CASSLLTVPYYGYTF; J gene: TRBJ1-2; clone size: NA; V gene: TRBV5-6; D gene: NA
CDR3 DNA: TGTGCCAGCAGCTTGGAACGTTTTAATTCACCCCTCCACTTT; CDR3 protein: CASSLERFNSPLHF; J gene: TRBJ1-6; clone size: NA; V gene: TRBV5-4; D gene: NA
CDR3 DNA: TGTGCCACCACCGTAAGCGGGAGGTCCGGGGAGCTGTTTTTT; CDR3 protein: CATTVSGRSGELFF; J gene: TRBJ2-2; clone size: NA; V gene: TRBV6-5; D gene: TRBD2
CDR3 DNA: TGCGCCAGCAGCCAAGAAACCAGTAGATCCGGGGAGCTGTTTTTT; CDR3 protein: CASSQETSRSGELFF; J gene: TRBJ2-2; clone size: NA; V gene: TRBV4-3; D gene: NA
CDR3 DNA: TGTGCCAGCAGCTTGGTTGGGGGGCCGGGTTCTGCAAATGAAAAACTGTTTTTT; CDR3 protein: CASSLVGGPGSANEKLFF; J gene: TRBJ1-4; clone size: NA; V gene: TRBV7-2; D gene: NA
CDR3 DNA: TGTGCCAGCACCCAGACCGCCTCTGGAAACACCATATATTTT; CDR3 protein: CASTQTASGNTIYF; J gene: TRBJ1-3; clone size: NA; V gene: TRBV11-2; D gene: NA
CDR3 DNA: TGTGCCACCAGTGACCCAGGGGCTAACTCCTACAATGAGCAGTTCTTC; CDR3 protein: CATSDPGANSYNEQFF; J gene: TRBJ2-1; clone size: NA; V gene: TRBV24-1; D gene: NA
CDR3 DNA: TGCGCCAGCAGCGATCCGGGACTAGTATCGGATACGCAGTATTTT; CDR3 protein: CASSDPGLVSDTQYF; J gene: TRBJ2-3; clone size: NA; V gene: TRBV5-1; D gene: TRBD2
CDR3 DNA: TGTGCCAGCAGACCTGACAGGGGTCAGACCTATAATTCACCCCTCCACTTT; CDR3 protein: CASRPDRGQTYNSPLHF; J gene: TRBJ1-6; clone size: NA; V gene: TRBV6-2/TRBV6-3; D gene: TRBD1
CDR3 DNA: TGTGCTAGTGCCCCCGGGGACTCTAGCACAGATACGCAGTATTTT; CDR3 protein: CASAPGDSSTDTQYF; J gene: TRBJ2-3; clone size: NA; V gene: TRBV12-5; D gene: NA
CDR3 DNA: TGCAGTGCCCTTAAAGGGGAGACCCAGTACTTC; CDR3 protein: CSALKGETQYF; J gene: TRBJ2-5; clone size: NA; V gene: TRBV20-1; D gene: NA
CDR3 DNA: TGCGCCAGCAGCCAAGAAGCAAAGGGTTCCGGGCAGCCCCAGCATTTT; CDR3 protein: CASSQEAKGSGQPQHF; J gene: TRBJ1-5; clone size: NA; V gene: TRBV4-3; D gene: NA
CDR3 DNA: TGCGCCAGCAGCTTAGAGGTTATGAACACTGAAGCTTTCTTT; CDR3 protein: CASSLEVMNTEAFF; J gene: TRBJ1-1; clone size: NA; V gene: TRBV5-1; D gene: NA
CDR3 DNA: TGCGCCAGCAGCCAAGGTGGGGTCAGGGAGAAAGCTTTCTTT; CDR3 protein: CASSQGGVREKAFF; J gene: TRBJ1-1; clone size: NA; V gene: TRBV4-3; D gene: NA
CDR3 DNA: TGTGCCAGCAGTTTATTTACGGGAAGTGGCTATGGCTACACCTTC; CDR3 protein: CASSLFTGSGYGYTF; J gene: TRBJ1-2; clone size: NA; V gene: TRBV27; D gene: NA
CDR3 DNA: TGTGCCAGCAGGAGGGGGACGATCCTTCAAGAGACCCAGTACTTC; CDR3 protein: CASRRGTILQETQYF; J gene: TRBJ2-5; clone size: NA; V gene: TRBV2; D gene: NA
CDR3 DNA: TGTGCCAGTAGCGTTACAGGGGGGTATCAGCCCCAGCATTTT; CDR3 protein: CASSVTGGYQPQHF; J gene: TRBJ1-5; clone size: NA; V gene: TRBV19; D gene: TRBD1
CDR3 DNA: TGTGCCAGTAGGATACAGGGGGCAACGGGCTACACCTTC; CDR3 protein: CASRIQGATGYTF; J gene: TRBJ1-2; clone size: NA; V gene: TRBV19; D gene: TRBD1
CDR3 DNA: TGCGCCAGCAGCCAAGATGGGCACTCTGGAAACACCATATATTTT; CDR3 protein: CASSQDGHSGNTIYF; J gene: TRBJ1-3; clone size: NA; V gene: TRBV4-1; D gene: NA
CDR3 DNA: TGTGCCAGCAGTTTCGGAGGACTCAATAACTATGGCTACACCTTC; CDR3 protein: CASSFGGLNNYGYTF; J gene: TRBJ1-2; clone size: NA; V gene: TRBV27; D gene: NA
CDR3 DNA: TGTGCCAGCAGCCGGGGGAGGCCATCCACTGAAGCTTTCTTT; CDR3 protein: CASSRGRPSTEAFF; J gene: TRBJ1-1; clone size: NA; V gene: TRBV7-2; D gene: NA
CDR3 DNA: TGCGCCAGCAGCCAAGGACAGGGGTTTGAGACCCAGTACTTC; CDR3 protein: CASSQGQGFETQYF; J gene: TRBJ2-5; clone size: NA; V gene: TRBV4-3; D gene: TRBD1
CDR3 DNA: TGTGCCAGCAGCCTAGAAGGGCTAGCGGGATTGGGGCAGTACTTC; CDR3 protein: CASSLEGLAGLGQYF; J gene: TRBJ2-7; clone size: once; V gene: TRBV11-1; D gene: TRBD2
CDR3 DNA: TGTGCCAGCAGCCACCGACAGGGGGCTAAGGACGGGGAGCTGTTTTTT; CDR3 protein: CASSHRQGAKDGELFF; J gene: TRBJ2-2; clone size: few; V gene: TRBV3-1/TRBV3-2; D gene: TRBD1
CDR3 DNA: TGCGCCAGCGGAGAAAATCAGCCCCAGCATTTT; CDR3 protein: CASGENQPQHF; J gene: TRBJ1-5; clone size: NA; V gene: TRBV4-1; D gene: NA
CDR3 DNA: TGCGCCAGCAGCTTGGACGGAGCTAACTATGGCTACACCTTC; CDR3 protein: CASSLDGANYGYTF; J gene: TRBJ1-2; clone size: many; V gene: TRBV5-1; D gene: NA
CDR3 DNA: TGCGCCAGCAGCTCGGGGACAGGTGGAGATACGCAGTATTTT; CDR3 protein: CASSSGTGGDTQYF; J gene: TRBJ2-3; clone size: NA; V gene: TRBV5-1; D gene: TRBD1
CDR3 DNA: TGTGCCAGCCGGTCGCAACAGGGAGAAGCTTTCTTT; CDR3 protein: CASRSQQGEAFF; J gene: TRBJ1-1; clone size: once; V gene: TRBV19; D gene: NA
CDR3 DNA: TGTGCCAGCAGCCCCCGGACATCCCTAGGCGGGAAGGGAGAAGAGCAGTACTTC; CDR3 protein: CASSPRTSLGGKGEEQYF; J gene: TRBJ2-7; clone size: NA; V gene: TRBV7-2; D gene: NA
CDR3 DNA: TGTGCCAGCAGTGAACAGGCGTTTTTTTCACCCCTCCACTTT; CDR3 protein: CASSEQAFFSPLHF; J gene: TRBJ1-6; clone size: once; V gene: TRBV2; D gene: NA
CDR3 DNA: TGTGCCAGCAGTTACGACAGGCCGGAGTGGGAGCTGTTTTTT; CDR3 protein: CASSYDRPEWELFF; J gene: TRBJ2-2; clone size: few; V gene: TRBV6-6; D gene: NA
CDR3 DNA: TGTGCCAACCTTTTGGGCGACTATGGCTACACCTTC; CDR3 protein: CANLLGDYGYTF; J gene: TRBJ1-2; clone size: NA; V gene: TRBV21-1; D gene: NA
CDR3 DNA: TGCGCCAGCAGCCAAGCAGGGACAGCGAATCAGCCCCAGCATTTT; CDR3 protein: CASSQAGTANQPQHF; J gene: TRBJ1-5; clone size: NA; V gene: TRBV4-1; D gene: TRBD1
CDR3 DNA: TGTGCCAGCAGTCCCGGTACAGGGTCCGGGGCCAACGTCCTGACTTTC; CDR3 protein: CASSPGTGSGANVLTF; J gene: TRBJ2-6; clone size: NA; V gene: TRBV28; D gene: NA
CDR3 DNA: TGTGCCAGTAGTTCCACGTCGGGTCGCGAGCAGTACTTC; CDR3 protein: CASSSTSGREQYF; J gene: TRBJ2-7; clone size: few; V gene: TRBV19; D gene: NA
CDR3 DNA: TGTGCCAGCAGCCCCCCCCCGGGCGGGGGTTCAGATACGCAGTATTTT; CDR3 protein: CASSPPPGGGSDTQYF; J gene: TRBJ2-3; clone size: few; V gene: TRBV5-4; D gene: TRBD2
CDR3 DNA: TGTGCCATCAGGGGGGACCGGAACACTGAAGCTTTCTTT; CDR3 protein: CAIRGDRNTEAFF; J gene: TRBJ1-1; clone size: once; V gene: TRBV10-3; D gene: NA
CDR3 DNA: TGTGCCAGCAGATGGACCCCCGGGGAGGAGACCCAGTACTTC; CDR3 protein: CASRWTPGEETQYF; J gene: TRBJ2-5; clone size: NA; V gene: TRBV28; D gene: NA
CDR3 DNA: TGCGCCAGCAGCTATGACCCCAACCTTTACAATGAGCAGTTCTTC; CDR3 protein: CASSYDPNLYNEQFF; J gene: TRBJ2-1; clone size: NA; V gene: TRBV5-1; D gene: NA
CDR3 DNA: TGTGCCAGCAGCCCCGAGGGGGGAGGGGCCGGGGAAAAACTGTTTTTT; CDR3 protein: CASSPEGGGAGEKLFF; J gene: TRBJ1-4; clone size: NA; V gene: TRBV7-2; D gene: NA
CDR3 DNA: TGTGCCAGCAATCCCGGGACAACCATAAATCAGCCCCAGCATTTT; CDR3 protein: CASNPGTTINQPQHF; J gene: TRBJ1-5; clone size: NA; V gene: TRBV7-8; D gene: NA
CDR3 DNA: TGTGCCAGCAGCCCTACAGGACTAGCGGGAGGCGAGCAGTACTTC; CDR3 protein: CASSPTGLAGGEQYF; J gene: TRBJ2-7; clone size: NA; V gene: TRBV7-9; D gene: TRBD2
CDR3 DNA: TGTGCCATCATGAGGCCCGACTACGAGCAGTACTTC; CDR3 protein: CAIMRPDYEQYF; J gene: TRBJ2-7; clone size: NA; V gene: TRBV10-3; D gene: NA
CDR3 DNA: TGTGCCAGCAGCTTAGTTGAGGGCCCAGAGACCCAGTACTTC; CDR3 protein: CASSLVEGPETQYF; J gene: TRBJ2-5; clone size: NA; V gene: TRBV11-2; D gene: NA
CDR3 DNA: TGTGCCAGTAGTCACGCGGGACAGGCCGCGATCCGCACCTACGAGCAGTACTTC; CDR3 protein: CASSHAGQAAIRTYEQYF; J gene: TRBJ2-7; clone size: once; V gene: TRBV19; D gene: TRBD1
CDR3 DNA: TGTGCCAGCAGCTTCGAGGGTGAAGCTTTCTTT; CDR3 protein: CASSFEGEAFF; J gene: TRBJ1-1; clone size: few; V gene: TRBV11-1; D gene: NA